The clone carrying this T cell receptor (beta chain) was seen a handful of times. Antigen specificity is unknown. These data are taken from a study of cytomegalovirus exposure and HLA in healthy donors. Study observations and caveats: An apparent linkage of common viral pathogens to several of the most significant clusters emerged in a later analysis.

PCR amplification relied on 60 Vbeta primers (plus 13 Jbeta primers). TCRdb's table, derived via immunoSEQ multiplex PCR, lists solely in-frame clones and lacks some. The sample yields around 91,000 clones, over 75% seen once. The donors comprised healthy bone marrow donors. Trimming shortened V by 4 bases and J by 5 bases, and 5 bases separated the two germline ends. CDR3 length: 11 amino acids. Germline V gives CDR1 SGHAT, CDR2 FQNNGV. This sequence was found in a male donor in good health and CMV-seropositive. The rearrangement joins TRBV11-2 to TRBJ2-5; D gene unclear. The sequenced material came from PBMCs. The CDR3 here is CASSSMETQYF. Written as DNA, the CDR3 is TGTGCCAGCAGCTCAATGGAGACCCAGTACTTC.